This T cell receptor (beta chain) was retrieved from a study of blood T cell repertoires in COVID-19. For the study at large: COVID-19 samples, acute and convalescent, were from the United States, Italy and Spain. T cells, B-cell-depleted T cells, or PBMCs provided the cDNA or gDNA that served as material.

CDR1 and CDR2 (germline): SNHLY, FYNNEI. This CDR3 spans 14 amino acids. V lost 8 bases and J 2 bases, leaving 15 bases between the germline ends. Per the study methods: Reference gene primers were amplified, and this amplification served to estimate nucleated cell counts. Produced via immunoSEQ multiplex PCR; TCRdb's table is partial and in-frame only. For V, J and clone size, that table is used; D and trimming come from the DNA. In the table there are 200,000 to 300,000 clones, approximately 80% of which are singletons. The sequenced sample was peripheral blood. The source is a woman of 80 years or more with COVID-19, enrolled during active disease. This sequence joins TRBV2 and TRBJ1-1; D unresolved. The CDR3 protein is CASSAYRGNTEAFF. CDR3 in DNA: TGTGCCAGCTCTGCGTATCGCGGAAACACTGAAGCTTTCTTT.